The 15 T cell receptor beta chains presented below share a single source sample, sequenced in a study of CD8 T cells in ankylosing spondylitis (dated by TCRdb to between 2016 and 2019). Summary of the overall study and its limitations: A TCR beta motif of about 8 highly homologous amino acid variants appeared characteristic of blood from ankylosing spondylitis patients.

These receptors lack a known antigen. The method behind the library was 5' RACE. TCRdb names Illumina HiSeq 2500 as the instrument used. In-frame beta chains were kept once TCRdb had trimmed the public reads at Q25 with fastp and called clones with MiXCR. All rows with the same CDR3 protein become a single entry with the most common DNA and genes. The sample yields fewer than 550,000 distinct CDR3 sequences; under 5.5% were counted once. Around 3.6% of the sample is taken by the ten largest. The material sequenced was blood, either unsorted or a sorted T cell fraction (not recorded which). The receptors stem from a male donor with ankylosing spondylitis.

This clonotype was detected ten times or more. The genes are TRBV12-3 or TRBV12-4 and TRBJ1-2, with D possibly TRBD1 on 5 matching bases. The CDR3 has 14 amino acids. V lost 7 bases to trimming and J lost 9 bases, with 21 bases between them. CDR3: CASTPSWGQVSYTF. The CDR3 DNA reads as TGTGCCAGCACCCCATCGTGGGGCCAAGTTAGCTACACCTTC.

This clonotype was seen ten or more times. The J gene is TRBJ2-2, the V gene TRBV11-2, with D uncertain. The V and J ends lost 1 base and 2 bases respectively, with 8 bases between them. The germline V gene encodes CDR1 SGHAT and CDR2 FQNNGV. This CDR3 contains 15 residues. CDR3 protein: CASSLVPRNTGELFF. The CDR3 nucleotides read TGTGCCAGCAGCTTAGTGCCCAGAAACACCGGGGAGCTGTTTTTT.

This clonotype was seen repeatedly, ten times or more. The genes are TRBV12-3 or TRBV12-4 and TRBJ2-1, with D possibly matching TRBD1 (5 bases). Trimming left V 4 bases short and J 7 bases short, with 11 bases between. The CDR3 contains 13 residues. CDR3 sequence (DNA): TGTGCCAGCAGTTATGGGGCAGTGAATGAGCAGTTCTTC. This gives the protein CASSYGAVNEQFF.

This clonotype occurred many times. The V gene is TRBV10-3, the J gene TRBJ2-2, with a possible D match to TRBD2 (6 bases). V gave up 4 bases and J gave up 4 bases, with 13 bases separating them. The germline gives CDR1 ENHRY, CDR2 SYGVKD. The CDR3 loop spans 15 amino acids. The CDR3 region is CAISVGGGSTGELFF. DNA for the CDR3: TGTGCCATCAGTGTTGGGGGAGGCTCCACCGGGGAGCTGTTTTTT.

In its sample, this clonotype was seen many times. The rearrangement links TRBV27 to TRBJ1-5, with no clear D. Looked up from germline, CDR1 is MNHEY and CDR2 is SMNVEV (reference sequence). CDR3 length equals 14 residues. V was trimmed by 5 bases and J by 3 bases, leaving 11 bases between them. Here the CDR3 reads CASSPGRNNQPQHF. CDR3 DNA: TGTGCCAGCAGTCCCGGACGGAACAATCAGCCCCAGCATTTT.

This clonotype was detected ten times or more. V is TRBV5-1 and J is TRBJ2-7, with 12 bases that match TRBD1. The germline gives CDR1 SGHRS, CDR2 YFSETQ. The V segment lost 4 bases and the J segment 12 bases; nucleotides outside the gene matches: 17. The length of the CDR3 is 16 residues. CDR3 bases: TGCGCCAGCAGCATTACGCCCGGGACAGGGGGCCCGATGACGTACTTC. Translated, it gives CASSITPGTGGPMTYF.

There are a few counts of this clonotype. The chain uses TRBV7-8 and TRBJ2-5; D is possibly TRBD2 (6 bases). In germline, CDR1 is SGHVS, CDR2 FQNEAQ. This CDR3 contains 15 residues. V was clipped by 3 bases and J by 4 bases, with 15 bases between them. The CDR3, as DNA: TGTGCCAGCAGCTTGGAGGGATCCTTCGGAGAGACCCAGTACTTC. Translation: CASSLEGSFGETQYF. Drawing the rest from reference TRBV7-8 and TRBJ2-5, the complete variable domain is GAGVSQSPRYKVAKRGQDVALRCDPISGHVSLFWYQQALGQGPEFLTYFQNEAQLDKSGLPSDRFFAERPEGSVSTLKIQRTQQEDSAVYLCASSLEGSFGETQYFGPGTRLLVL.

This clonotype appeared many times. The CDR3: CASSSHGQAYSYEQYF. The CDR3 DNA reads TGTGCCAGCAGCTCCCACGGACAGGCCTACTCCTACGAGCAGTACTTC. The rearrangement uses TRBV7-9 and TRBJ2-7; 7 bases are a match to TRBD1. Germline CDR1 SEHNR, CDR2 FQNEAQ (reference sequence). The CDR3 is 16 residues long. J gave up 0 bases and V 4 bases, and 9 bases lay outside the gene matches. The full variable domain, with the rest looked up from reference TRBV7-9 and TRBJ2-7, is DTGVSQNPRHKITKRGQNVTFRCDPISEHNRLYWYRQTLGQGPEFLTYFQNEAQLEKSRLLSDRFSAERPKGSFSTLEIQRTEQGDSAMYLCASSSHGQAYSYEQYFGPGTRLTVT.

CDR3 protein: CSVAGAIHYTDTQYF. The CDR3 nucleotides read TGCAGCGTAGCGGGGGCCATACATTACACAGATACGCAGTATTTT. The chain has TRBV29-1 and TRBJ2-3; 8 nucleotides align to TRBD2. The germline V gene has CDR1 SQVTM and CDR2 ANQGSEA. The V and J ends lost 6 bases and 2 bases, in that order; junction bases with no gene match: 10. There are 15 residues in the CDR3.

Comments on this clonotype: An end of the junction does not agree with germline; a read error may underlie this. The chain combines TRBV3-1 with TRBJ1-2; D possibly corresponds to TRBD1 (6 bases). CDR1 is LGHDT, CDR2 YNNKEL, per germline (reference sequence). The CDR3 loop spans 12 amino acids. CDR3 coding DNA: TGTGCCAGCAGCCAAGATCCCACAGGGTATTCCTTC. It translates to CASSQDPTGYSF.

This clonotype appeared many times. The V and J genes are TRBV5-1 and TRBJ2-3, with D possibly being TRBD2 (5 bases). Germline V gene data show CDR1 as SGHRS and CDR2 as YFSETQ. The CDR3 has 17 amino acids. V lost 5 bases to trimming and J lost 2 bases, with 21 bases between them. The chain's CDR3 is CASSSAAGSLITDTQYF. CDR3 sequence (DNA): TGCGCCAGCAGTTCTGCTGCGGGTTCCCTTATCACAGATACGCAGTATTTT.

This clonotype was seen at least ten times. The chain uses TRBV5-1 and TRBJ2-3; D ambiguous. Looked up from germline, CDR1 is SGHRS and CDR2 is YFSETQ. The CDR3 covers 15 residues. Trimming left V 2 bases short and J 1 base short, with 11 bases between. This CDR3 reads CASSLAEGGTDTQYF. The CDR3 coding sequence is TGCGCCAGCAGCTTAGCCGAAGGAGGCACAGATACGCAGTATTTT.

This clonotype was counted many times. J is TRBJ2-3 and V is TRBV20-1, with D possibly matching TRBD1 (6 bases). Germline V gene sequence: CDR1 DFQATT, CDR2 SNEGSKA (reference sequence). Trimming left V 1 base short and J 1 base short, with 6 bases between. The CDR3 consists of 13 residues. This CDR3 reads CSARGGRTDTQYF. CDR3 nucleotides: TGCAGTGCTAGAGGGGGGCGCACAGATACGCAGTATTTT.

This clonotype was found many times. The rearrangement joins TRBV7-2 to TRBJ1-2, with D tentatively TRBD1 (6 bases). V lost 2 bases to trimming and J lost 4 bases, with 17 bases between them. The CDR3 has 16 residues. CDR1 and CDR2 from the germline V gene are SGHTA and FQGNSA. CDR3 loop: CASSLSYFGGRYGYTF. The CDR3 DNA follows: TGTGCCAGCAGCTTATCTTATTTCGGGGGCCGCTATGGCTACACCTTC.

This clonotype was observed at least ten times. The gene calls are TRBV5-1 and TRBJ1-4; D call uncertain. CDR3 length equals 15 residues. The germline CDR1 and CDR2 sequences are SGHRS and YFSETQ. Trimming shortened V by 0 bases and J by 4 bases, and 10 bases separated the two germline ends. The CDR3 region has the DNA TGCGCCAGCAGCTTGGGTTCGGGGATTAATGAAAAACTGTTTTTT. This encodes CASSLGSGINEKLFF.